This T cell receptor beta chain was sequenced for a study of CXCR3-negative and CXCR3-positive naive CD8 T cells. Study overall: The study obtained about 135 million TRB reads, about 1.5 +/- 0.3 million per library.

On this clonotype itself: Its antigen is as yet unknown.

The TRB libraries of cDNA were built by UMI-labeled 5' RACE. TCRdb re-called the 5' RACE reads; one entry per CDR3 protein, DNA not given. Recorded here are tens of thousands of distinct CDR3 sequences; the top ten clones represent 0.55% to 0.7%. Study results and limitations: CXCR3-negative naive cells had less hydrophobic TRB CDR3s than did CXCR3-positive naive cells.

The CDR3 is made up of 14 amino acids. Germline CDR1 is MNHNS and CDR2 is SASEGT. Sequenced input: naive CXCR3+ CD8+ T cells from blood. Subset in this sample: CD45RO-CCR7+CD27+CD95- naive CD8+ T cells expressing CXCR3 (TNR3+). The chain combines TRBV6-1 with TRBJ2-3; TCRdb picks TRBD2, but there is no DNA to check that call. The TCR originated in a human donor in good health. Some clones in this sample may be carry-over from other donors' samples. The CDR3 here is CASCRGESTDTQYF.